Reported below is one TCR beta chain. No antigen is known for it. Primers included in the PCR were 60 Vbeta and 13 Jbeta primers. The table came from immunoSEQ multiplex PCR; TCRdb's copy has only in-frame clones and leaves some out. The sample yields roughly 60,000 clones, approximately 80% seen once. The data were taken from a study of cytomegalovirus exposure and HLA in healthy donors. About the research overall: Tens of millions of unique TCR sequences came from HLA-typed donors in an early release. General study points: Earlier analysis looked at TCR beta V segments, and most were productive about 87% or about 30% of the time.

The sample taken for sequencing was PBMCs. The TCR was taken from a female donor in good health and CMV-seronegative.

CDR3 sequence: CASSQRGTTYTDTQYF. In DNA form, the CDR3 reads TGTGCCAGCAGCCAACGTGGGACTACGTACACAGATACGCAGTATTTT. V usage is TRBV7-2 and J usage is TRBJ2-3; 7 bases map to TRBD2. The CDR3 sequence is 16 residues long. CDR1 is SGHTA, CDR2 FQGNSA, per germline. The V segment lost 5 bases and the J segment 2 bases; nucleotides outside the gene matches: 10.